This T cell receptor (beta chain) stems from a study of preoperative IRX-2 immunotherapy in early breast cancer. The treatment here: preoperative locoregional IRX-2 cytokine immunotherapy. Preoperative locoregional IRX-2 cytokine immunotherapy was tested in the phase Ib source study. TCRdb keeps only in-frame clones here, not all; method: immunoSEQ multiplex PCR. The top ten hold roughly 2% of the sample, which has approximately 96,000 clones, 80% to 90% seen once. Germline lookup yields CDR1 MNHGY and CDR2 SAAAGT. V was trimmed by 6 bases and J by 2 bases, leaving 10 bases between them. The CDR3 extends over 13 amino acids.

The sample was tumor tissue, taken after IRX-2 immunotherapy. This TCR was recovered from a human donor with breast cancer. This chain uses TRBV6-8 with TRBJ1-1, with D unresolved. CDR3: CASRKTRNTEAFF. The CDR3 DNA sequence: TGTGCCAGCAGGAAGACTAGAAACACTGAAGCTTTCTTT.